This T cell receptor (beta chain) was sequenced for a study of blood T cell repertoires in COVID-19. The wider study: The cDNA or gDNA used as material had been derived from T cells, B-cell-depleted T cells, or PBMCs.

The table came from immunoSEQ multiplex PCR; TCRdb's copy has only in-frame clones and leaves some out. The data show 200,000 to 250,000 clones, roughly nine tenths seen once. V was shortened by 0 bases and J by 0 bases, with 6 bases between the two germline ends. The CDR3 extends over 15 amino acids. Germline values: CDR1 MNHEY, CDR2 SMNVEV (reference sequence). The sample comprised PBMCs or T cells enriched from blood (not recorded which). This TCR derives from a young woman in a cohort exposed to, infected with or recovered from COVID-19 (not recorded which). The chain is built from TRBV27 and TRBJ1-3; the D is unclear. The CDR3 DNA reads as TGTGCCAGCAGTTTATCGGCCCTCTCTGGAAACACCATATATTTT. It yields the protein CASSLSALSGNTIYF.